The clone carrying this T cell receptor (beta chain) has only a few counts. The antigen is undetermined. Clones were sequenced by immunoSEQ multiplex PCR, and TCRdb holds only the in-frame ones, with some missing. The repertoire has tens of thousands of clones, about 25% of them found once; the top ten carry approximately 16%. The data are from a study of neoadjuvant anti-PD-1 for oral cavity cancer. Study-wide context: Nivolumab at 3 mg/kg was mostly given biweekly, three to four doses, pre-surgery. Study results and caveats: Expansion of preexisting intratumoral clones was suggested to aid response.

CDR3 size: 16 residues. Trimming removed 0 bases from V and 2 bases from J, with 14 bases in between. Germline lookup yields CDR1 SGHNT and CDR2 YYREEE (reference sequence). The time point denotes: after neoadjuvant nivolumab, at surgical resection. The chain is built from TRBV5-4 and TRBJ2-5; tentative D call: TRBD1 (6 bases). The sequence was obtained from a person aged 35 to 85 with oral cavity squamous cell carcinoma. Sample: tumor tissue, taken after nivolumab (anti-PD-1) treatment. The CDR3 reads CASSLVRGLGQETQYF. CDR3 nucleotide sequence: TGTGCCAGCAGCTTGGTCAGGGGTTTGGGGCAAGAGACCCAGTACTTC. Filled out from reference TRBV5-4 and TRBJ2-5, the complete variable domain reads ETGVTQSPTHLIKTRGQQVTLRCSSQSGHNTVSWYQQALGQGPQFIFQYYREEENGRGNFPPRFSGLQFPNYSSELNVNALELDDSALYLCASSLVRGLGQETQYFGPGTRLLVL.